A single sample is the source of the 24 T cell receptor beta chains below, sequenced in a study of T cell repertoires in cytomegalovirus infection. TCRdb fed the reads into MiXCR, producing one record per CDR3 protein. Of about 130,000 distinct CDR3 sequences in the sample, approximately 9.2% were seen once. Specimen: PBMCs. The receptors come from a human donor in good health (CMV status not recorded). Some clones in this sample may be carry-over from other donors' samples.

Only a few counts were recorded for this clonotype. Here the CDR3 reads CSARGQMGNTEAFF. In nucleotides, the CDR3 is TGCAGTGCTAGAGGGCAGATGGGGAACACTGAAGCTTTCTTT. V is TRBV20-1 and J is TRBJ1-1; D remains ambiguous. Germline V gene data show CDR1 as DFQATT and CDR2 as SNEGSKA (reference sequence). The CDR3 covers 14 residues. V was shortened by 1 base and J by 1 base, with 10 bases between the two germline ends.

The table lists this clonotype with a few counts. The DNA of the CDR3 is TGTGCCAACAGCTCAACTCCGGGGCCCCCTGGCTACACCTTC. This sequence encodes CANSSTPGPPGYTF. The chain employs TRBV12-3 or TRBV12-4 and TRBJ1-2; a weak D match, TRBD1 (5 bases). V gave up 10 bases and J gave up 7 bases, with 22 bases separating them. This CDR3 has 14 amino acids.

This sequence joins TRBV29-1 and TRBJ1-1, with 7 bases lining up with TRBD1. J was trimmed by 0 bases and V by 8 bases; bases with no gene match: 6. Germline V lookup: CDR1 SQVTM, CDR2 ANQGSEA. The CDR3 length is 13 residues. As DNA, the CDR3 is TGCAGCAGTGCCGGGACAGTGAACACTGAAGCTTTCTTT. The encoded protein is CSSAGTVNTEAFF.

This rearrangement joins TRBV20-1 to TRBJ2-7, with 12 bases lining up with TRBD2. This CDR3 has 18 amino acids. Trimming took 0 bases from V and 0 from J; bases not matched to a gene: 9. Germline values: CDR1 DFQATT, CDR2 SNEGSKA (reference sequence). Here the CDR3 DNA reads TGCAGTGCTAGAGATTGGCTAGCGGGGGGGCGCAGCTCCTACGAGCAGTACTTC. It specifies CSARDWLAGGRSSYEQYF.

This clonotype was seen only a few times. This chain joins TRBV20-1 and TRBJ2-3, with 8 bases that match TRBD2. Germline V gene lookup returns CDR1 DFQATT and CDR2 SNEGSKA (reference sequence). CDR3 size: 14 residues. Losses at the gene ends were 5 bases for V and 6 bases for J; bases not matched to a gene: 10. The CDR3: CSAFAGGPGDTQYF. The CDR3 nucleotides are TGCAGTGCTTTTGCGGGGGGACCAGGGGATACGCAGTATTTT.

The CDR3 here is CSAHRLADSDTQYF. CDR3 bases: TGCAGTGCCCACCGACTAGCCGATTCAGATACGCAGTATTTT. The rearrangement uses TRBV20-1 and TRBJ2-3, with 7 positions matching TRBD2. The CDR3 length is 14 residues. V lost 6 bases, J lost 4 bases, and 10 bases stayed unmatched. Germline CDR1 is DFQATT and CDR2 is SNEGSKA (reference sequence).

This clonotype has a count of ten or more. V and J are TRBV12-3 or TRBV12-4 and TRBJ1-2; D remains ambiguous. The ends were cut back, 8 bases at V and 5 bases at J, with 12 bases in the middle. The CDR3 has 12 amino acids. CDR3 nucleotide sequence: TGTGCCAGCGTGGGCCGGGATTATGGCTACACCTTC. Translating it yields CASVGRDYGYTF.

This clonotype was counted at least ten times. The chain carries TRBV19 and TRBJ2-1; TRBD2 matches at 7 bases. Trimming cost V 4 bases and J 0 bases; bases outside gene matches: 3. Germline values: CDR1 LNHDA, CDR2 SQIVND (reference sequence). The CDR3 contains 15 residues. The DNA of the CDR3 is TGTGCCAGTAGTAGAGCGGGACGCTCCTACAATGAGCAGTTCTTC. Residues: CASSRAGRSYNEQFF.

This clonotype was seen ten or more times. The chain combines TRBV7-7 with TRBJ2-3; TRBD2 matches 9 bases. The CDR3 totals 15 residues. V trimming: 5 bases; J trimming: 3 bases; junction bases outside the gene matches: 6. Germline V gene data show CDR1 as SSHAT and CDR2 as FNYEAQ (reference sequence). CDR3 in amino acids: CASSPVAGGTDTQYF. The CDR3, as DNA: TGTGCCAGCAGCCCCGTGGCGGGGGGGACAGATACGCAGTATTTT. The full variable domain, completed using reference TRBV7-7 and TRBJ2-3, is GAGVSQSPRYKVTKRGQDVTLRCDPISSHATLYWYQQALGQGPEFLTYFNYEAQPDKSGLPSDRFSAERPEGSISTLTIQRTEQRDSAMYRCASSPVAGGTDTQYFGPGTRLTVL.

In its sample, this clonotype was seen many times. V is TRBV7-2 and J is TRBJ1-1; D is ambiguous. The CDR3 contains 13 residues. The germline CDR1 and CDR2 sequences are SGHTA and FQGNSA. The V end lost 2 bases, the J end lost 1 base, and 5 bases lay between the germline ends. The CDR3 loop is CASSLPQNTEAFF. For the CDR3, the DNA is TGTGCCAGCAGCTTACCACAGAACACTGAAGCTTTCTTT.

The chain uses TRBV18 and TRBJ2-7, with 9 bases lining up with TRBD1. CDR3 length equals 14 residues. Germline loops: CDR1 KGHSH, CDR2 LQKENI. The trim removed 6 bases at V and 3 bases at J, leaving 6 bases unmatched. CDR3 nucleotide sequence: TGTGCCAGCTCGACGCGGGACAGGGTCTACGAGCAGTACTTC. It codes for CASSTRDRVYEQYF.

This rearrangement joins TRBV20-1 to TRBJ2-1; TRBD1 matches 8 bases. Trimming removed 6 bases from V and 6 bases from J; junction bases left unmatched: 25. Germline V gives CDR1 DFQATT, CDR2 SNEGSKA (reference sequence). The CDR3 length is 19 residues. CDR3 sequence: CSATARDRRTNGGRNEQFF. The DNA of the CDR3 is TGCAGTGCCACGGCCCGGGACAGGAGAACTAACGGCGGCCGCAATGAGCAGTTCTTC.

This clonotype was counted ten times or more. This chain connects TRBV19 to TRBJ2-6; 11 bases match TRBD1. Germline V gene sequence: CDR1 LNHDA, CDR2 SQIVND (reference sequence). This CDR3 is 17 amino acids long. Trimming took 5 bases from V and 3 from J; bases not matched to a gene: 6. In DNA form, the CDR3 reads TGTGCCAGTAGTCCCCGGACAGGGGGCCGTGGGGCCAACGTCCTGACTTTC. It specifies CASSPRTGGRGANVLTF. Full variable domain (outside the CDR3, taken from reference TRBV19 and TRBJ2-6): DGGITQSPKYLFRKEGQNVTLSCEQNLNHDAMYWYRQDPGQGLRLIYYSQIVNDFQKGDIAEGYSVSREKKESFPLTVTSAQKNPTAFYLCASSPRTGGRGANVLTFGAGSRLTVL.

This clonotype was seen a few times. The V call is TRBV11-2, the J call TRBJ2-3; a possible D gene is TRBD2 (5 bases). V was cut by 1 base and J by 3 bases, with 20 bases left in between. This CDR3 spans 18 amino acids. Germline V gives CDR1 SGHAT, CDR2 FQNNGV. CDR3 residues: CASSLVRWGVAGTDTQYF. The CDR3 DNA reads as TGTGCCAGCAGCTTAGTTCGCTGGGGAGTGGCGGGTACAGATACGCAGTATTTT.

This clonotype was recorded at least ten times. The CDR3 spells CASTWDRENTEAFF. The CDR3, as DNA: TGTGCCAGCACCTGGGACCGAGAAAACACTGAAGCTTTCTTT. The genes are TRBV2 and TRBJ1-1; the D gene is possibly TRBD1 (5 bases). The CDR3 extends over 14 amino acids. Germline loops: CDR1 SNHLY, CDR2 FYNNEI. V was shortened by 7 bases and J by 2 bases, with 14 bases between the two germline ends.

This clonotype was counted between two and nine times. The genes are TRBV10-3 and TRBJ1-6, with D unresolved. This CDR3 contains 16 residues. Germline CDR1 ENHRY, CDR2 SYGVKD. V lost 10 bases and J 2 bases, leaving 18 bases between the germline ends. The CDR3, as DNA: TGTGCCACCTTTAGTCCGGAGATTACCTATAATTCACCCCTCCACTTT. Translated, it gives CATFSPEITYNSPLHF.

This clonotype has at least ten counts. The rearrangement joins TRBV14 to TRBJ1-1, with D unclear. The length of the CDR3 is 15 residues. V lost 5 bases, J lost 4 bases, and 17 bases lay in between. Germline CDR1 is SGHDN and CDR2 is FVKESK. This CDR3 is CASSFNVGSGTEAFF. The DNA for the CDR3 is TGTGCCAGCAGCTTTAACGTCGGCTCGGGCACTGAAGCTTTCTTT.

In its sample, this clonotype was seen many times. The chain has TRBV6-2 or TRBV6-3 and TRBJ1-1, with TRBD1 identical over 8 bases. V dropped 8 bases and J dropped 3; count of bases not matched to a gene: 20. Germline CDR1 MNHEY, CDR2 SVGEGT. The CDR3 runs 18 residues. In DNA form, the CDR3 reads TGTGCCAGCCACACCGCCGGGACAGGCTTAGCTCGGGACACTGAAGCTTTCTTT. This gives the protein CASHTAGTGLARDTEAFF.

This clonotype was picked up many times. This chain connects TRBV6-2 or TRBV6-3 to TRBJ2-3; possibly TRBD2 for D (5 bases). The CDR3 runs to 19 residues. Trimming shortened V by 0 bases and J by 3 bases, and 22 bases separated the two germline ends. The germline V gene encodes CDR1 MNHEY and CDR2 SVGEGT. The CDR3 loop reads CASSYSQTLGRGPTDTQYF. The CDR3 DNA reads TGTGCCAGCAGTTACTCGCAGACCCTGGGGAGAGGCCCTACAGATACGCAGTATTTT.

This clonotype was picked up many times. In DNA form, the CDR3 reads TGTGCCAGCAGCCCCCAGGGGGGAGTTTACGTTTACGAGCAGTACTTC. Protein: CASSPQGGVYVYEQYF. V is TRBV7-2 and J is TRBJ2-7, with a weak D call TRBD1 (7 bases). Looked up from germline, CDR1 is SGHTA and CDR2 is FQGNSA. This CDR3 is 16 amino acids long. V gave up 5 bases and J gave up 4 bases, with 21 bases separating them.

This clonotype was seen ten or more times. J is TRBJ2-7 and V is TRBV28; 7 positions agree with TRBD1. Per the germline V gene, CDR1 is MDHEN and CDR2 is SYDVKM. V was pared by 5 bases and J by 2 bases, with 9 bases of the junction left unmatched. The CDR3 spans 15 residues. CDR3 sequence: CASSLGQDGPYEQYF. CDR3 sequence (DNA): TGTGCCAGCAGTCTCGGACAGGACGGTCCCTACGAGCAGTACTTC.

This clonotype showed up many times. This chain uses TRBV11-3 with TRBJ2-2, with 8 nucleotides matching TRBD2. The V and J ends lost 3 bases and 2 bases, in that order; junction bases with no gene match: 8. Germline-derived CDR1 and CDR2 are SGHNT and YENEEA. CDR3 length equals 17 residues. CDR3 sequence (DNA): TGTGCCAGCAGCTTCAAGCGGGGGAGTAACAACACCGGGGAGCTGTTTTTT. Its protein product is CASSFKRGSNNTGELFF.

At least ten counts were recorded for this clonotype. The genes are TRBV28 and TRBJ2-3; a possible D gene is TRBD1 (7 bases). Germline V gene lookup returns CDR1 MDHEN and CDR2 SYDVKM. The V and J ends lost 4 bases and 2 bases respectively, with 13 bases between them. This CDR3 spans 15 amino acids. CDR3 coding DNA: TGTGCCAGCAGTTCGCAGGGGGGTTACACAGATACGCAGTATTTT. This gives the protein CASSSQGGYTDTQYF.

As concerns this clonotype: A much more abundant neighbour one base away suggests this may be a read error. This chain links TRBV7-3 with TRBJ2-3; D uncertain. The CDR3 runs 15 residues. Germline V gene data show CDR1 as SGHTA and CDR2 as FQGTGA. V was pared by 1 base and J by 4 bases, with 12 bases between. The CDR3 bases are TGTGCCAGCAGCTTAATGGGATCTTTTTCAGATACGCAGTATTTT. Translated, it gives CASSLMGSFSDTQYF.